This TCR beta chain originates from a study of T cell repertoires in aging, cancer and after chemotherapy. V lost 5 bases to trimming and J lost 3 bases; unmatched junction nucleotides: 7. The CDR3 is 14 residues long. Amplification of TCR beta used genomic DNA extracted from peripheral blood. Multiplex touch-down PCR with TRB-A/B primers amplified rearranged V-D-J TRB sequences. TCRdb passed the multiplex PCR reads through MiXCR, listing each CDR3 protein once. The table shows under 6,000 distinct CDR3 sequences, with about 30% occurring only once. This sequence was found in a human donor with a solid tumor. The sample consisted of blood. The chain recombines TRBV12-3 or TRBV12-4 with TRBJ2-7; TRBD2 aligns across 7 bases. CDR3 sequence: CASSTSTSDYEQYF. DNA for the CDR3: TGTGCCAGCAGTACCTCCACTAGCGACTACGAGCAGTACTTC.